A single sample gave rise to the 5 T cell receptor beta chains below, sequenced in a study of T-cell memory formation after mild COVID-19. Each CDR3 protein gets one entry after TCRdb re-called the 5' RACE reads with MiXCR. Of over 500,000 distinct CDR3 sequences listed, 17% are singletons. Sequenced sample: PBMCs or a T cell subset sorted from them (not recorded which). These receptors all stem from an adult woman who had mild COVID-19 (a few samples of this study predate the infection). Cell type and time point are not known.

The chain employs TRBV20-1 and TRBJ2-7; 7 bases fit TRBD2. The CDR3 loop spans 15 amino acids. CDR1 is DFQATT and CDR2 is SNEGSKA in the germline V gene (reference sequence). The V gene end was trimmed by 4 bases and the J gene end by 2 bases; junction bases not matched to a gene: 11. CDR3 coding DNA: TGCAGTGCTACACTAGCTTCTAGCGGCACCTACGAGCAGTACTTC. This codes for CSATLASSGTYEQYF.

The table lists this clonotype with many counts. The gene calls are TRBV20-1 and TRBJ2-7; D possibly uses TRBD1 or TRBD2 (5 bases each). V lost 3 bases and J lost 8, with 17 bases in between. Germline values: CDR1 DFQATT, CDR2 SNEGSKA (reference sequence). The CDR3 loop spans 13 amino acids. The CDR3 protein is CSASKERDGQQYF. The CDR3 nucleotides are TGCAGTGCTAGTAAGGAACGGGACGGCCAGCAGTACTTC.

The chain is built from TRBV9 and TRBJ2-3; 7 positions match TRBD2. Trimming cost V 2 bases and J 0 bases; bases outside gene matches: 6. The germline V gene has CDR1 SGDLS and CDR2 YYNGEE. The CDR3 is 16 residues long. The CDR3 loop is CASSVELAVSTDTQYF. The CDR3 DNA reads TGTGCCAGCAGCGTGGAGCTAGCGGTGAGCACAGATACGCAGTATTTT.

CDR3 residues: CSVSKSQGYEQYF. The CDR3 bases are TGCAGCGTTAGCAAATCACAGGGCTACGAGCAGTACTTC. The chain has TRBV29-1 and TRBJ2-7; D may be TRBD1 (6 bases). The CDR3 is made up of 13 amino acids. Germline loops: CDR1 SQVTM, CDR2 ANQGSEA. Trimming cost V 5 bases and J 3 bases, with 14 bases left between them.

The sample holds a few counts of this clonotype. This chain links TRBV10-2 with TRBJ2-2, with D perhaps assigned TRBD1 or TRBD2 (5 bases each). CDR1 and CDR2 (germline): WSHSY, SAAADI. V lost 3 bases and J 0 bases, leaving 8 bases between the germline ends. This CDR3 region has 15 residues. The CDR3 spells CASSDGTSNTGELFF. The CDR3 DNA reads as TGCGCCAGCAGTGACGGGACCTCGAACACCGGGGAGCTGTTTTTT.